Following are 6 T cell receptor beta chains from one sample sequenced in a study of blood T cells in healthy people across ages. A second roughly 7 to 11 cycle PCR used barcoded and J-beta primers. TCRdb re-called the 5' RACE reads with MiXCR, one entry per CDR3 protein. The profile covers 1.5 million to 2 million distinct CDR3 sequences, with roughly 30% appearing a single time and roughly 8% taken by the ten largest. The sample was blood. Source of these receptors: a woman aged 25-40 years in good health.

This clonotype appeared many times. The V gene is TRBV5-1, the J gene TRBJ2-1, with 10 bases matching TRBD2. CDR1 and CDR2 from the germline V gene are SGHRS and YFSETQ. The ends lost 3 bases at V and 0 bases at J; junction bases unmatched: 3. This CDR3 is built from 16 residues. CDR3 protein: CASSYSSGGSYNEQFF. The CDR3 bases are TGCGCCAGCAGCTATTCTAGCGGGGGCTCCTACAATGAGCAGTTCTTC.

This clonotype was observed a few times. The genes are TRBV7-9 and TRBJ2-1; 7 bases are a match to TRBD2. This CDR3 has 12 residues. CDR1 is SEHNR and CDR2 is FQNEAQ in the germline V gene (reference sequence). With 5 bases clipped from V and 8 bases from J, the junction kept 3 bases outside the gene matches. The DNA of the CDR3 is TGTGCCAGCAGCCCCGCGGGGGATGAGCAGTTCTTC. This translates into CASSPAGDEQFF.

The chain couples TRBV7-2 to TRBJ2-3; D call uncertain. Germline V gene data show CDR1 as SGHTA and CDR2 as FQGNSA. The CDR3 is made up of 12 amino acids. Trimming removed 3 bases at V and 6 bases at J, with 7 bases between. The CDR3, as DNA: TGTGCCAGCAGCTTGATGTGGGATACGCAGTATTTT. It yields the protein CASSLMWDTQYF.

This clonotype was seen ten or more times. V gene TRBV29-1 combines with J gene TRBJ2-1; no definite D call. The V and J ends lost 7 bases and 3 bases respectively, with 7 bases between them. CDR1 and CDR2 (germline): SQVTM, ANQGSEA. This CDR3 is built from 11 residues. In nucleotides, the CDR3 is TGCAGCGAGGGCAACTACAATGAGCAGTTCTTC. Its protein product is CSEGNYNEQFF.

This clonotype was observed a handful of times. The V and J genes are TRBV9 and TRBJ2-3; D ambiguous. CDR3 length equals 14 residues. CDR1 is SGDLS and CDR2 is YYNGEE in the germline V gene. V lost 2 bases and J lost 4, with 11 bases in between. For the CDR3, the DNA is TGTGCCAGCAGCGTTGCCGTCCTCGCAGATACGCAGTATTTT. It codes for CASSVAVLADTQYF.

This clonotype was counted at least ten times. This sequence joins TRBV5-1 and TRBJ2-7, with D possibly TRBD1 on 6 matching bases. The CDR3 extends over 14 amino acids. From germline, CDR1 is SGHRS and CDR2 YFSETQ. The ends were cut back, 2 bases at V and 2 bases at J, with 11 bases in the middle. The CDR3 DNA follows: TGCGCCAGCAGCTTTGGGGGCTTAGCCTACGAGCAGTACTTC. It encodes CASSFGGLAYEQYF.